This TCR beta chain derives from a study of vaccination effects on CD4 cells after COVID-19. Of note for this clone: Its antigen is unidentified.

The culture ran for about eleven days before CD4+ T cells were isolated. Measured with immunoSEQ multiplex PCR; TCRdb has only the in-frame clones, and not every one. The data contain approximately 60,000 clones, 55% to 75% of them singletons. Germline V CDR1 and CDR2: SGHTA, FQGNSA. This CDR3 is built from 14 residues. V was trimmed by 3 bases and J by 3 bases, leaving 9 bases between them. Sequences were derived from CD4+ T cells from PBMCs cultured without peptide, sampled before COVID-19 vaccination. This receptor was obtained from a human donor who had a prior SARS-CoV-2 infection. The V call is TRBV7-2, the J call TRBJ1-5; a weak D match, TRBD1 (5 bases). The CDR3 nucleotides are TGTGCCAGCAGCTTGGGACCGAACAATCAGCCCCAGCATTTT. Amino acid sequence: CASSLGPNNQPQHF.